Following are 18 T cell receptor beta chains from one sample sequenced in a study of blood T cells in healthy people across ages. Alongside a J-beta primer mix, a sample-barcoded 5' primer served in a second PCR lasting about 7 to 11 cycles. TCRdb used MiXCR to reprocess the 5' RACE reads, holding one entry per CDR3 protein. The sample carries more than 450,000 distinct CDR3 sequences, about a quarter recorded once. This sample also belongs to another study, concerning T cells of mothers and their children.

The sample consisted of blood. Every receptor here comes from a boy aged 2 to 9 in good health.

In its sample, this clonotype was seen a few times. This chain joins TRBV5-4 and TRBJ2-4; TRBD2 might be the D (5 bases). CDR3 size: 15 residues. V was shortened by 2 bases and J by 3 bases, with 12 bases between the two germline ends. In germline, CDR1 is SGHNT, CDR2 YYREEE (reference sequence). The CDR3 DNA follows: TGTGCCAGCAGCTTAGGAGGTTTGGTCAAAAACATTCAGTACTTC. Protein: CASSLGGLVKNIQYF.

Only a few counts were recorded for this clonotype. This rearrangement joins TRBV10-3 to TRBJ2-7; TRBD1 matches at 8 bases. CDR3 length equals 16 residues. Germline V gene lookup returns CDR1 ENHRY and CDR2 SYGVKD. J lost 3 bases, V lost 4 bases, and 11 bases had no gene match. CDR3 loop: CAISVLGTGRNYEQYF. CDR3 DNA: TGTGCCATCAGTGTGCTCGGGACAGGCCGAAACTACGAGCAGTACTTC.

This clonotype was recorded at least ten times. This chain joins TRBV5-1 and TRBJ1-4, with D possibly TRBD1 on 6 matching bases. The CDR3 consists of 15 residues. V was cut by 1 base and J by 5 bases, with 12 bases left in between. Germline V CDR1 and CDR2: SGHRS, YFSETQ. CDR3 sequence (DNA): TGCGCCAGCAGCTTGTCGGGGGGCGACAATGAAAAACTGTTTTTT. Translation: CASSLSGGDNEKLFF.

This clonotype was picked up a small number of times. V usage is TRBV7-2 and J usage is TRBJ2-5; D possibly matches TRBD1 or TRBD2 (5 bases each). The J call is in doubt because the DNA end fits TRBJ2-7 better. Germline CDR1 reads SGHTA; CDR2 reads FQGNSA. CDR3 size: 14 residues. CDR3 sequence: CASSFTGPSYEQYF. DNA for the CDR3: TGTGCCAGCAGCTTTACGGGACCATCATACGAGCAGTACTTC.

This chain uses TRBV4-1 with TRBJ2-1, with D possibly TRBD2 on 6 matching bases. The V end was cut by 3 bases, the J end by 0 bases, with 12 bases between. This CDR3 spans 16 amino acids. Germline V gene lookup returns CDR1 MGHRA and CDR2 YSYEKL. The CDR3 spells CASSHPTRSSYNEQFF. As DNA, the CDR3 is TGCGCCAGCAGCCATCCGACTAGGAGCTCCTACAATGAGCAGTTCTTC.

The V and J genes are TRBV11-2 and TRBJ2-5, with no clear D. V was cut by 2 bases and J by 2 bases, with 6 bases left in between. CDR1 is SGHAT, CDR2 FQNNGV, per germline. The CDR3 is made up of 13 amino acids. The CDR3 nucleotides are TGTGCCAGCAGCTTAATTCATCAAGAGACCCAGTACTTC. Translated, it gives CASSLIHQETQYF.

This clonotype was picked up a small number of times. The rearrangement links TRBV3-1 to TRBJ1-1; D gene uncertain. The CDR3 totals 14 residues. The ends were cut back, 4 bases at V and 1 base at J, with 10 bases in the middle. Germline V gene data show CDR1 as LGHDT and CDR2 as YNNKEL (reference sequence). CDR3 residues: CASSPIGENTEAFF. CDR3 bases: TGTGCCAGCAGCCCAATCGGTGAGAACACTGAAGCTTTCTTT.

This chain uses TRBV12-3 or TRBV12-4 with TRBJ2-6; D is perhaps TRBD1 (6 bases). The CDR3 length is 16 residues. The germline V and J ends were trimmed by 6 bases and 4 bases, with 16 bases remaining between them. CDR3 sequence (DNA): TGTGCCAGCAGGAGCTCAGGGGTTAGGGGGGCCAACGTCCTGACTTTC. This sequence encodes CASRSSGVRGANVLTF.

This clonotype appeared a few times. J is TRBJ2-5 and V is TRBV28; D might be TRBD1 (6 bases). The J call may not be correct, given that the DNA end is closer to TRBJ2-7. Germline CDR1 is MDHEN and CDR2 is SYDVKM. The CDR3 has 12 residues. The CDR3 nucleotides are TGTGCCAGCACCTGGGACAAGGCCGAGCAGTACTTC. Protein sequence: CASTWDKAEQYF.

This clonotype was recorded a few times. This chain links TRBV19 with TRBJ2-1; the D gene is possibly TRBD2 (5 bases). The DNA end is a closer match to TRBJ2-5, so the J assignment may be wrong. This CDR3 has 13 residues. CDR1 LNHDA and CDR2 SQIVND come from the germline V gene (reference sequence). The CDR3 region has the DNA TGTGCCAGTAGTATGGCGGTCGCGGGGACCCAGTACTTC. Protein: CASSMAVAGTQYF.

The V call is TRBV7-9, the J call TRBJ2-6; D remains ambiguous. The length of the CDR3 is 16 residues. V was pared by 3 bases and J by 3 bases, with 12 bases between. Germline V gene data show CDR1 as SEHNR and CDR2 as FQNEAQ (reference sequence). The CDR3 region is CASSFRQRNGANVLTF. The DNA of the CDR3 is TGTGCCAGCAGCTTCAGGCAAAGAAATGGGGCCAACGTCCTGACTTTC.

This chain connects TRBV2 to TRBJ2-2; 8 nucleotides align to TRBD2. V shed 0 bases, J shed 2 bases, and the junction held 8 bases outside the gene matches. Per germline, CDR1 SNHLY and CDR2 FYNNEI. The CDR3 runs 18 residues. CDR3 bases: TGTGCCAGCAGTGAAGCAACACTAGCGGCGGCAAACACCGGGGAGCTGTTTTTT. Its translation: CASSEATLAAANTGELFF. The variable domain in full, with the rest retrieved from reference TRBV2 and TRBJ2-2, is EPEVTQTPSHQVTQMGQEVILRCVPISNHLYFYWYRQILGQKVEFLVSFYNNEISEKSEIFDDQFSVERPDGSNFTLKIRSTKLEDSAMYFCASSEATLAAANTGELFFGEGSRLTVL.

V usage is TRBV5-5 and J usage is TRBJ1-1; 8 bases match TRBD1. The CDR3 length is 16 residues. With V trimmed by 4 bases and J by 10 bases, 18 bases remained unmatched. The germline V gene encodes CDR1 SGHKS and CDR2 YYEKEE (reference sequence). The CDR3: CASSPNLGQENVGAFF. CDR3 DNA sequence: TGTGCCAGCAGCCCTAACTTGGGACAGGAAAATGTGGGAGCTTTCTTT.

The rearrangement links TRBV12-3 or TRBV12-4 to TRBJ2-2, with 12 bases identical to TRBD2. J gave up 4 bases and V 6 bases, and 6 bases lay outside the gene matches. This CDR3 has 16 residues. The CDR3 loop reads CASSGLAGWSTGELFF. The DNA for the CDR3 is TGTGCCAGCAGCGGACTAGCGGGGTGGAGCACCGGGGAGCTGTTTTTT.

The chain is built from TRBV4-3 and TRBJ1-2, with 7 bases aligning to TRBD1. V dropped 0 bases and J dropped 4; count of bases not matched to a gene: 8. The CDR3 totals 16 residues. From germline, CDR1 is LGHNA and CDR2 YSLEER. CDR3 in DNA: TGCGCCAGCAGCCAAGATCGCGGGACAGCGTTCTATGGCTACACCTTC. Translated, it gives CASSQDRGTAFYGYTF.

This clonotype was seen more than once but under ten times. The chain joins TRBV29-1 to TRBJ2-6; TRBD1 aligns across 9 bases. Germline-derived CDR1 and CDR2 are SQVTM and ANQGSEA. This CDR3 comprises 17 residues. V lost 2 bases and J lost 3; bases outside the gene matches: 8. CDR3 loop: CSVERGQGGFGANVLTF. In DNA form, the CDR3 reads TGCAGCGTTGAAAGGGGACAGGGTGGTTTTGGGGCCAACGTCCTGACTTTC.

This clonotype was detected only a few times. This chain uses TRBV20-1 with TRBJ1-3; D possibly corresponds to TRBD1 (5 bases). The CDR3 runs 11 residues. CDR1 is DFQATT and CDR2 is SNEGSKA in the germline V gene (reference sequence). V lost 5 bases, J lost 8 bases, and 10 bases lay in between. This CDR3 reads CSAVLGDTIYF. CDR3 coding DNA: TGCAGTGCTGTCCTAGGGGACACCATATATTTT.

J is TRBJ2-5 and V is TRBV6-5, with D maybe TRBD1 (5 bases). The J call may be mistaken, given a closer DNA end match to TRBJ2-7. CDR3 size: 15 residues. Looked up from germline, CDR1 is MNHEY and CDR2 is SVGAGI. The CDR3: CASSYIALGALEQYF. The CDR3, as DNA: TGTGCCAGCAGTTACATAGCTCTTGGGGCTCTCGAGCAGTACTTC.